A selection of T cell receptor beta chains follows, all from one sample in a study of cytomegalovirus exposure and HLA in healthy donors. TCRdb keeps only in-frame clones here, not all; method: immunoSEQ multiplex PCR. Of around 300,000 clones listed, about 86% are singletons. The sequenced sample consisted of PBMCs. All receptors come from a woman between 18 and 29 years old in good health and CMV-seronegative. CDR3s include the opening cysteine and the closing phenylalanine or tryptophan. The D gene is left open where the match is weak. Size tells how often a clone was seen (once, few, many) or the class of an expanded clone, and some rows leave it out.

D	size	V	J	DNA	CDR3
-	-	TRBV7-9	TRBJ2-3	TGTGCCAGCAGCTTAGCTCAGGGCACAGATACGCAGTATTTT	CASSLAQGTDTQYF
-	-	TRBV14	TRBJ1-2	TGTGCCAGCAGCCAAGATCGCGGGTCCCGGTATGGCTACACCTTC	CASSQDRGSRYGYTF
TRBD2	-	TRBV27	TRBJ2-7	TGTGCCAGCAGTACGGGACTACAAATCGAGCAGTACTTC	CASSTGLQIEQYF
TRBD1	-	TRBV9	TRBJ2-7	TGTGCCAGCAGCCCTACCCGGGACAGACCCAACGAGCAGTACTTC	CASSPTRDRPNEQYF
TRBD2	-	TRBV29-1	TRBJ2-5	TGCAGCGTTGAACTAGCGGAAAAGACACAAGAGACCCAGTACTTC	CSVELAEKTQETQYF
TRBD1	-	TRBV6-5	TRBJ1-2	TGTGCGACCCAGGGGGCGGTTGGCTACACCTTC	CATQGAVGYTF
-	-	TRBV19	TRBJ2-6	TGTGCCAGTAGTGTAGCCAGGGTCTCTGGGGCCAACGTCCTGACTTTC	CASSVARVSGANVLTF
TRBD2	few	TRBV5-1	TRBJ2-2	TGCGCCAGCAGCCCCGGACTAGCGGGAGGCGCCGGGGAGCTGTTTTTT	CASSPGLAGGAGELFF
TRBD1	-	TRBV19	TRBJ1-1	TGTGCCAGTAACCCAGGGGGGCTTGACACTGAAGCTTTCTTT	CASNPGGLDTEAFF
-	few	TRBV7-7	TRBJ2-7	TGTGCTAGCAGCTTAGTTTCCGGGAACGAGCAGTACTTC	CASSLVSGNEQYF
-	-	TRBV5-3	TRBJ2-2	TGTGCCAGACTAGAAGACACCGGGGAGCTGTTTTTT	CARLEDTGELFF
TRBD1	-	TRBV5-6	TRBJ1-4	TGTGCCAGCACCTCAGGGGGACAGGGGAATGAAAAACTGTTTTTT	CASTSGGQGNEKLFF
-	-	TRBV6-5	TRBJ1-2	TGTGCCAGCAGTTACACTACAGGGTACTATGGCTACACCTTC	CASSYTTGYYGYTF
TRBD1	-	TRBV4-3	TRBJ2-7	TGCGCCAGCAGCAACGACAGGGTGGGGGAGCAGTACTTC	CASSNDRVGEQYF
TRBD2	-	TRBV5-1	TRBJ2-2	TGCGCCAGCAGCCCCGACATTAGCGGGATGACCGGGGAGCTGTTTTTT	CASSPDISGMTGELFF
-	-	TRBV6-4	TRBJ1-1	TGTGCCAGCAGTGACGGTTTAGAGAACACTGAAGCTTTCTTT	CASSDGLENTEAFF
TRBD1	-	TRBV5-4	TRBJ2-7	TGTGCCAGCAGCGAAGGGGGCGGCATTTTAACCTACGAGCAGTACTTC	CASSEGGGILTYEQYF
-	-	TRBV5-6	TRBJ2-1	TGTGCCAGCAGCCCCGCCCTAGACGGCTCCTACAATGAGCAGTTCTTC	CASSPALDGSYNEQFF
TRBD1	-	TRBV30	TRBJ1-2	TGTGCCTGGAGCCCCACAGGACAGGGGAGAGATGGCTACACCTTC	CAWSPTGQGRDGYTF
-	-	TRBV18	TRBJ2-7	TGTGCCAGCTCACCAGGGGGCCCGAGCTCCTACGAGCAGTACTTC	CASSPGGPSSYEQYF
-	-	TRBV5-6	TRBJ1-1	TGTGCCAGCAGCTGGCTAGCAGGGAGGTCGGGGTCGGGCACTGAAGCTTTCTTT	CASSWLAGRSGSGTEAFF
-	-	TRBV4-1	TRBJ1-2	TGCGCCAGCAGCCAAGTAGGGGCGAAGGTCTTC	CASSQVGAKVF
-	-	TRBV5-6	TRBJ2-7	TGTGCCAGCAGCTTGGGAGAGACTCGATACTACGAGCAGTACTTC	CASSLGETRYYEQYF
-	once	TRBV13	TRBJ1-3	TGTGCCAGCAGCCCTCCCGGGACACTCTCCGGAAACACCATATATTTT	CASSPPGTLSGNTIYF
-	-	TRBV30	TRBJ1-1	TGTGCCTGGAGTGCGCAGGGATGGACTGAAGCTTTCTTT	CAWSAQGWTEAFF
-	-	TRBV18	TRBJ1-5	TGTGCCAGCTCACCAGATAGTGGGACAAACTCGGATCAGCCCCAGCATTTT	CASSPDSGTNSDQPQHF
-	-	TRBV30	TRBJ2-7	TGTGCCTGGAGGGGCGGGTCCTCCTACGAGCAGTACTTC	CAWRGGSSYEQYF
TRBD2	-	TRBV15	TRBJ2-7	TGTGCCACCAGCAGAGACGGGACTAGCGGGAGGTACGAGCAGTACTTC	CATSRDGTSGRYEQYF
-	few	TRBV5-1	TRBJ2-5	TGCGCCAGCAGCTTGGGTCCAGGGGAAGAGACCCAGTACTTC	CASSLGPGEETQYF
TRBD1	-	TRBV4-3	TRBJ2-7	TGCGCCAGCAGCCAAGGATCCGGGACAGGGGTTGACGAGCAGTACTTC	CASSQGSGTGVDEQYF
-	-	TRBV5-1	TRBJ1-2	TGCGCCAGCAGCTTGGACGGGAACTATGGCTACACCTTC	CASSLDGNYGYTF
TRBD2	-	TRBV11-3	TRBJ2-1	TGTGCCAGCAGCTGGCCGGGACTAGCGGAAAATGAGCAGTTCTTC	CASSWPGLAENEQFF
TRBD1	-	TRBV10-2	TRBJ2-7	TGCGCCAGCAGTGGACCGGGACAGGGGACCTACGAGCAGTACTTC	CASSGPGQGTYEQYF
-	-	TRBV14	TRBJ2-7	TGTGCCAGCAGCCAACTGAGACAGGCTAACTACGAGCAGTACTTC	CASSQLRQANYEQYF
-	-	TRBV5-1	TRBJ1-1	TGCGCCAGCAGCTTGAAACCGGGGGGCACTGAAGCTTTCTTT	CASSLKPGGTEAFF
TRBD1	-	TRBV29-1	TRBJ2-3	TGCAGCGTAGGGGGACAGGGGTATTCCACAGATACGCAGTATTTT	CSVGGQGYSTDTQYF
-	-	TRBV5-4	TRBJ1-6	TGTGCCAGCAGTCGGATCTCGGGTTCACCCCTCCACTTT	CASSRISGSPLHF
TRBD1	-	TRBV19	TRBJ1-5	TGTGCCAGTAGTCCCTCCCGTGGGGACAGCAAAGGAGGCAATCAGCCCCAGCATTTT	CASSPSRGDSKGGNQPQHF
-	once	TRBV19	TRBJ2-1	TGTGCCAGTACTTCTTGGCAGGGGTTTTACAATGAGCAGTTCTTC	CASTSWQGFYNEQFF